A selection of T cell receptor beta chains follows, all from one sample in a study of T cell repertoires in cytomegalovirus infection. Each CDR3 protein gets one entry after TCRdb re-called the reads with MiXCR. The sample comprises some 920,000 distinct CDR3 sequences, about 33% of which are singletons, and about an eighth rests with the top ten. No antigen has been identified for these receptors. The starting material was cultured CD8+ T cells from PBMCs, obtained from culture after CMV antigen stimulation. The receptors were gathered from a human donor in good health (CMV status not recorded). Some clones in this sample may be carry-over from other donors' samples. The CDR3 runs from the conserved cysteine through the conserved F or W. D genes are given only for firm matches. Rows may omit the clone size; those that give it use once, few, many or a size class.

size	V	D	J	DNA	CDR3
few	TRBV7-9	NA	TRBJ2-2	TGTGCCAGCAGCACGTTCGGGGAGCTGTTTTTT	CASSTFGELFF
NA	TRBV27	NA	TRBJ1-1	TGTGCCAGCAGGACCCTCCGGTTCTTCACTGAAGCTTTCTTT	CASRTLRFFTEAFF
few	TRBV7-8	TRBD1	TRBJ2-5	TGTGCCAGCAGCTTAGCTTGGGACAGGGGATTACAAGAGACCCAGTACTTC	CASSLAWDRGLQETQYF
few	TRBV12-3/TRBV12-4	NA	TRBJ2-7	TGTGCCAGCAGTTGGGCGGCTACCTACGAGCAGTACTTC	CASSWAATYEQYF
NA	TRBV20-1	NA	TRBJ1-2	TGCAGTGCTAATTCGGGGCAGTTCGTTTGGGGCTACACCTTC	CSANSGQFVWGYTF
NA	TRBV7-2	NA	TRBJ2-7	TGTGCCTGCAGCTTAGAAACAGGGAGGGTATACGAGCAGTACTTC	CACSLETGRVYEQYF
many	TRBV7-6	NA	TRBJ1-2	TGTGCCAGCAGCTTAAAGGGCCCAGACATCGCCTATGGCTACACCTTC	CASSLKGPDIAYGYTF
NA	TRBV6-5	TRBD2	TRBJ2-2	TGTGCCAGCAGTTACGGAAGCGGGGGGGTCCAAGTGGCCGGGGAGCTGTTTTTT	CASSYGSGGVQVAGELFF
NA	TRBV2	NA	TRBJ2-7	TGTGCCAGCAAAGGGGACGTCTACGAGCAGTACTTC	CASKGDVYEQYF
NA	TRBV4-2	NA	TRBJ2-2	TGTGCCAGCAGCCAAGTTGGGGGGACGGGCACCGGGGAGCTGTTTTTT	CASSQVGGTGTGELFF
few	TRBV4-1	NA	TRBJ2-3	TGCGCCAGCAGCCAAAGGCTTAGCGACGGCACAGATACGCAGTATTTT	CASSQRLSDGTDTQYF
NA	TRBV12-3/TRBV12-4	NA	TRBJ1-1	TGTGCCAGCAGTACCCCCCACAGGTTGAACACTGAAGCTTTCTTT	CASSTPHRLNTEAFF
many	TRBV7-2	TRBD1	TRBJ1-1	TGTGCCAGCAGCTTAGCCCGGACAGGGACACGGAACACTGAAGCTTTCTTT	CASSLARTGTRNTEAFF
NA	TRBV27	NA	TRBJ2-1	TGTGCCAGCGGGGTACAGGGAAAGCAGTTCTTC	CASGVQGKQFF
many	TRBV5-6	NA	TRBJ2-5	TGTGCCAGCAGCTTGGCAGGTAGCGGAGAGACCCAGTACTTC	CASSLAGSGETQYF
few	TRBV5-6	TRBD1	TRBJ2-7	TGTGCCAGCAGCCCCCGGACAGGAAAGTCCGAGCAGTACTTC	CASSPRTGKSEQYF
few	TRBV6-6	NA	TRBJ2-7	TGTGCCAGCAGCCGCCACACCGACCCCTACGAGCAGTACTTC	CASSRHTDPYEQYF
NA	TRBV6-5	NA	TRBJ1-6	TGTGCCAGCAGTTACGCTACCCATTGGAATTCACCCCTCCACTTT	CASSYATHWNSPLHF
NA	TRBV5-6	TRBD1	TRBJ1-5	TGTGCCAGCAGCTTAGAAACCGGGACAGGGGGCGGACAGCCCCAGCATTTT	CASSLETGTGGGQPQHF
few	TRBV12-5	NA	TRBJ2-4	TGTGCTAGTGGTTTGGTACGGGGTCCTCTAGCCAAAAACATTCAGTACTTC	CASGLVRGPLAKNIQYF
many	TRBV7-9	TRBD2	TRBJ2-1	TGTGCCAGCAGCAACACCCCCGGGGGGGAGGACAATGAGCAGTTCTTC	CASSNTPGGEDNEQFF
few	TRBV27	TRBD1	TRBJ1-2	TGTGCCAGCAGTTTATTGGGGACAGGGTCCAACTATGGCTACACCTTC	CASSLLGTGSNYGYTF
many	TRBV7-2	TRBD1	TRBJ2-7	TGTGCCAGCAGCCAAAGTTGGGACAGTTCCTACGAGCAGTACTTC	CASSQSWDSSYEQYF
NA	TRBV29-1	NA	TRBJ1-2	TGCAGCGTTGAAGTGAGGGCCTTCTATGGCTACACCTTC	CSVEVRAFYGYTF
NA	TRBV19	TRBD1	TRBJ2-5	TGTGCCACTAAGACAGGGAGAGAGACCCAGTACTTC	CATKTGRETQYF
NA	TRBV28	NA	TRBJ2-3	TGTGCCAGCAGTCCTCCGACCCGAGGAGATACGCAGTATTTT	CASSPPTRGDTQYF
NA	TRBV3-1	NA	TRBJ2-7	TGTGCCAGCAGCCAAGATGAGGCAGACGAGCAGTACTTC	CASSQDEADEQYF
NA	TRBV2	NA	TRBJ1-1	TGTGCCAGCAGTGAAGAGGTCGAGGGGGAAGGTTTTGGAGCTTTCTTT	CASSEEVEGEGFGAFF
NA	TRBV9	NA	TRBJ2-1	TGTGCCAGCAGCGTAGCGATCGGGTGGGAGCAGTTCTTC	CASSVAIGWEQFF
NA	TRBV3-1	TRBD2	TRBJ2-2	TGTGCCAGCAGCCATACTAGCGGGGCATTCACCGGGGAGCTGTTTTTT	CASSHTSGAFTGELFF
NA	TRBV11-3	TRBD1	TRBJ1-2	TGTGCCAGCAGCTTAGTCCAGGGGGCTGGAGGCTACACCTTC	CASSLVQGAGGYTF
NA	TRBV7-9	NA	TRBJ2-1	TGTGCCAGCAGCCGACCCGGTGGTGAGCAGTTCTTC	CASSRPGGEQFF
NA	TRBV19	TRBD1	TRBJ2-7	TGTGCCAGTAGTTCAGGAACCGGGACAGAGATTTACGAGCAGTACTTC	CASSSGTGTEIYEQYF
many	TRBV6-1	NA	TRBJ1-2	TGTGCCAGCAGCCACAACCCACTAGGGTATGGCTACACCTTC	CASSHNPLGYGYTF
NA	TRBV7-9	NA	TRBJ2-7	TGTGCCAGCAGCTTATCGCCCTTAGGAGTCCAACCCTACGAGCAGTACTTC	CASSLSPLGVQPYEQYF
once	TRBV10-3	NA	TRBJ2-5	TGTGCCATCAGTGAGTCGAAGGGGACCCAAGAGGCCCAGTACTTC	CAISESKGTQEAQYF
NA	TRBV11-3	TRBD2	TRBJ2-1	TGTGCCAGCTGCCCAGGGAGCGGGGCGTACAATGAGCAGTTCTTC	CASCPGSGAYNEQFF
few	TRBV7-6	TRBD2	TRBJ2-5	TGTGCCAGCAGCTTAGCCACTAGCGGGGGATCTTACCAAGAGACCCAGTACTTC	CASSLATSGGSYQETQYF
NA	TRBV14	NA	TRBJ1-1	TGTGCCAGCAGCCGAAGGGCGAACACTGAAGCTTTCTTT	CASSRRANTEAFF
few	TRBV7-9	TRBD2	TRBJ2-2	TGTGCCAGCAGCATTCCGGGGACTAGCGTGACCGGGGAGCTGTTTTTT	CASSIPGTSVTGELFF
NA	TRBV27	NA	TRBJ2-1	TGTGCCAGCAGCCTGTTAACTTCGGGGGAGAATGAGCAGTTCTTC	CASSLLTSGENEQFF
NA	TRBV10-3	NA	TRBJ2-3	TGTGGTACTATCGACTTACTCACAGATACGCAGTATTTT	CGTIDLLTDTQYF
NA	TRBV28	NA	TRBJ2-3	TGTGCCAGCAGTTTTACGTCAAGCACAGATACGCAGTATTTT	CASSFTSSTDTQYF
NA	TRBV7-9	NA	TRBJ1-4	TGTGCCAGCAGCGTGCCCCCGGGGGAAAAACTGTTTTTT	CASSVPPGEKLFF
few	TRBV27	NA	TRBJ2-5	TGTGCCAGCAGTCCTATTCCCGCCATCCAAGAGACCCAGTACTTC	CASSPIPAIQETQYF
few	TRBV19	NA	TRBJ1-6	TGTGCCAGTACCTGGGGGCTCGGTTCACCCCTCCACTTT	CASTWGLGSPLHF
few	TRBV6-2/TRBV6-3	NA	TRBJ1-5	TGTGCCAGCAGCGGTGTTGGCAATCAGCCCCAGCATTTT	CASSGVGNQPQHF
many	TRBV11-1	NA	TRBJ2-2	TGTGCCAGCAGCTTAAGGCCTTATTGGGACACCGGGGAGCTGTTTTTT	CASSLRPYWDTGELFF
NA	TRBV15	NA	TRBJ1-2	TGTGCCACCAGCAGAGATAAGGCCTCGGGTTCTAGCTATGGCTACACCTTC	CATSRDKASGSSYGYTF
NA	TRBV2	NA	TRBJ1-2	TGTGCCAGCAGGGGAGCGAAGGGGACAAACTATGGCTACACCTTC	CASRGAKGTNYGYTF
NA	TRBV29-1	NA	TRBJ2-7	TGCAGCGTTCTCACTTCCTACTCCTACGAGCAGTACTTC	CSVLTSYSYEQYF
NA	TRBV10-3	TRBD1	TRBJ2-2	TGTGCCATCAGGGACAGGGCAACCGGGGAGCTGTTTTTT	CAIRDRATGELFF
NA	TRBV6-9	NA	TRBJ2-7	TGTGCCAGCAGTTACCAGTCCATGGGCGACGAGCAGTACTTC	CASSYQSMGDEQYF
NA	TRBV3-1	NA	TRBJ1-2	TGTGCCAGCAGCCAAGGCAGGGTGAACTATGGCTACACCTTC	CASSQGRVNYGYTF
few	TRBV5-5	NA	TRBJ1-1	TGTGCCAGCAGCTTGATGGCAGCTGAAGCTTTCTTT	CASSLMAAEAFF
NA	TRBV7-9	NA	TRBJ2-5	TGTGCCAGCAGCCCCCCCCGGACTGCACCCCAAGAGACCCAGTACTTC	CASSPPRTAPQETQYF
many	TRBV7-2	NA	TRBJ2-2	TGTGCCAGCAGCTTATGGGGGCACTCCACCGGGGAGCTGTTTTTT	CASSLWGHSTGELFF
many	TRBV7-2	NA	TRBJ2-5	TGTGCCAGCAGCTTAAAATCCAAGCTCGGGGCCCAGTACTTC	CASSLKSKLGAQYF
few	TRBV7-9	NA	TRBJ1-1	TGTGCCAGCAGCTCGACCTTTCCAGGGGCTTTCTTT	CASSSTFPGAFF
NA	TRBV12-3/TRBV12-4	NA	TRBJ1-2	TGTGCCAGCAGTGAAAGGGGGGGTTTCGACTATGGCTACACCTTC	CASSERGGFDYGYTF